This paragraph reports one TCR beta chain. These data come from a study of beta chain features in type 1 diabetes. Reverse transcribing all isolated RNA meant expressed TCRB transcripts were sequenced. This table comes from immunoSEQ multiplex PCR, and its TCRdb copy is limited to in-frame clones, with some not included. The repertoire consists of 900,000 or so clones, with 15% to 20% occurring once and the leading ten covering about 0.02%. The CDR3 is 14 amino acids. CDR1 KGHSH and CDR2 LQKENI come from the germline V gene. V was trimmed by 3 bases and J by 8 bases, leaving 13 bases between them. The sample was naive CD4+ T cells from blood. The V call is TRBV18, the J call TRBJ2-2, with D maybe TRBD1 (5 bases). This TCR was recovered from a young woman in good health. The CDR3 DNA sequence: TGTGCCAGCTCACCCCCCGGACAAGCGGGGGAGCTGTTTTTT. This translates into CASSPPGQAGELFF.